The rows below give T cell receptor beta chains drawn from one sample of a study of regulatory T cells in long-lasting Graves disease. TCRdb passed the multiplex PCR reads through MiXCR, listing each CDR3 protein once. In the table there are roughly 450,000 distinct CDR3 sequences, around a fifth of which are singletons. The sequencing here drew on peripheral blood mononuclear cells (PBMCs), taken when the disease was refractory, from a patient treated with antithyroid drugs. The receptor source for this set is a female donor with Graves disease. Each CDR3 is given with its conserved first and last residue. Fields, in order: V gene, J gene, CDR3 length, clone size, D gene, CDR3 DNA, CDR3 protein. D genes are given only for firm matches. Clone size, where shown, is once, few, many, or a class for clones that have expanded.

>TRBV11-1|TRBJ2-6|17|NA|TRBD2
TGTGCCAGCAGCCTGAGTAGCGGGAGTATGGGGGCCAACGTCCTGACTTTC
CASSLSSGSMGANVLTF
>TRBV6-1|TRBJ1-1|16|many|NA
TGTGCCAGGCACCCTCCCTCGGCCCATATGAACACTGAAGCTTTCTTT
CARHPPSAHMNTEAFF
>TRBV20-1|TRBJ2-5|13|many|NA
TGCAGTGCCCCCCCGGAAGGGGGGGAGACCCAGTACTTC
CSAPPEGGETQYF
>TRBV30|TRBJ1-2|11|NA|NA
TGTGCCTACGGGAGTACCTATGGCTACACCTTC
CAYGSTYGYTF
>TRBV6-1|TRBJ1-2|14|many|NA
TGTGCCAGCAGTAACCGACAGATCCAGGAGGGCTACACCTTC
CASSNRQIQEGYTF
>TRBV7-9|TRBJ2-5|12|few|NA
TGTGCCAGCAGCTTAGGTCCAAGTGATGAGTACTTC
CASSLGPSDEYF
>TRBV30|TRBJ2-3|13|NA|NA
TGTGCCTGGTCCGGGAGCTTCACAGATACGCAGTATTTT
CAWSGSFTDTQYF
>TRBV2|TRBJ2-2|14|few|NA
TGTGCCAGCAGTGAAGTCAGGGACACCGGGGAGCTGTTTTTT
CASSEVRDTGELFF
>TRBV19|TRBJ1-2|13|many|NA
TGTGCCAGTAGTGACGGACGGGACACTGGCTACACCTTC
CASSDGRDTGYTF
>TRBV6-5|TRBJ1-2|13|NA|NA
TGTGCCAGCAGTTACCCGGGGGACTATGGCTACACCTTC
CASSYPGDYGYTF
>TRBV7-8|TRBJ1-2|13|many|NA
TGTGCCAGCAGCCCTGAAGGACTGTATGGCTACACCTTC
CASSPEGLYGYTF
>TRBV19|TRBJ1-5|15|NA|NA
TGTGCCAGTAGTATAGGACATTATAGCAATCAGCCCCAGCATTTT
CASSIGHYSNQPQHF
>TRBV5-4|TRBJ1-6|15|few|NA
TGTGCCAGCAGCTCCGGACAATTAGGCAATTCACCCCTCCACTTT
CASSSGQLGNSPLHF
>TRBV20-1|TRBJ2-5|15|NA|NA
TGCAGTGCCACACAGACTCCAGGGATGATGGAGACCCAGTACTTC
CSATQTPGMMETQYF
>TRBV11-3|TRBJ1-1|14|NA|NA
TGTGCCAGCAGCTTAGGGCGGGGGACACCCCCTGCTTTCTTT
CASSLGRGTPPAFF
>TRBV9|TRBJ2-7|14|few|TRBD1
TGTGCCAGCAGCGTAGCCCAGGGGGCTTCCGAGCAGTACTTC
CASSVAQGASEQYF
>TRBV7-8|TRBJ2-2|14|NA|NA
TGTGCCAGCAGACGACTATCATATCCCGGGGAGCTGTTTTTT
CASRRLSYPGELFF
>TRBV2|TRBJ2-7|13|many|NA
TGTGCCAGCAGTGAAACACAGGGATTAGAGCAGTACTTC
CASSETQGLEQYF